The 5 T cell receptor beta chains below all came from one sample that was sequenced in a study of blood T cell repertoires in COVID-19. The protocol was immunoSEQ multiplex PCR, while the TCRdb copy is restricted to in-frame clones and leaves out a portion. Of around 19,000 clones in the sample, about 89% were seen once. The sample taken for sequencing was peripheral blood. These receptors were taken from a woman aged 55-70 years with active COVID-19.

This clone was counted between two and nine times. The J gene is TRBJ2-2, the V gene TRBV5-4; D is possibly TRBD1 (5 bases). Per the germline V gene, CDR1 is SGHNT and CDR2 is YYREEE (reference sequence). This CDR3 contains 15 residues. Trimming removed 2 bases from V and 5 bases from J, with 13 bases in between. This CDR3 reads CASSFSFSGTGELFF. CDR3 coding DNA: TGTGCCAGCAGCTTCAGTTTTTCAGGGACCGGGGAGCTGTTTTTT.

The chain carries TRBV3-1 (or the pseudogene TRBV3-2) and TRBJ1-2; TRBD1 is a possible D gene (6 bases). Germline assignment: CDR1 LGHDT and CDR2 YNNKEL (reference sequence). V lost 0 bases, J lost 8 bases, and 7 bases lay in between. The CDR3 runs to 12 residues. In DNA, the CDR3 is TGTGCCAGCAGCCAAGACGACAGGGGCTACACCTTC. Translating gives CASSQDDRGYTF.

This clone was picked up one time. V is TRBV5-1 and J is TRBJ2-7, with 10 bases aligning to TRBD2. This CDR3 region has 15 residues. With 1 base clipped from V and 0 bases from J, the junction kept 1 base outside the gene matches. Germline V CDR1 and CDR2: SGHRS, YFSETQ. CDR3 sequence reads: CASSLLAGASYEQYF. The CDR3 DNA follows: TGCGCCAGCAGCTTGCTAGCGGGGGCCTCCTACGAGCAGTACTTC.

The V and J genes are TRBV6-1 and TRBJ1-5, with D unclear. Trimming stripped 2 bases from V and 2 bases from J, with 13 bases between. The germline V gene has CDR1 MNHNS and CDR2 SASEGT. The CDR3 is made up of 16 amino acids. The CDR3 region has the DNA TGTGCCAGCAGTGAACGGGTTTTGCTTGGCAATCAGCCCCAGCATTTT. It codes for CASSERVLLGNQPQHF.

The chain recombines TRBV6-2 or TRBV6-3 with TRBJ2-5, with 13 positions matching TRBD2. This CDR3 spans 15 amino acids. Germline CDR1 and CDR2: MNHEY and SVGEGT. Trimming removed 6 bases from V and 2 bases from J; junction bases left unmatched: 3. The CDR3 DNA reads as TGTGCCAGCAGCGAGACTAGCGGGGGGCAAGAGACCCAGTACTTC. Translation: CASSETSGGQETQYF.